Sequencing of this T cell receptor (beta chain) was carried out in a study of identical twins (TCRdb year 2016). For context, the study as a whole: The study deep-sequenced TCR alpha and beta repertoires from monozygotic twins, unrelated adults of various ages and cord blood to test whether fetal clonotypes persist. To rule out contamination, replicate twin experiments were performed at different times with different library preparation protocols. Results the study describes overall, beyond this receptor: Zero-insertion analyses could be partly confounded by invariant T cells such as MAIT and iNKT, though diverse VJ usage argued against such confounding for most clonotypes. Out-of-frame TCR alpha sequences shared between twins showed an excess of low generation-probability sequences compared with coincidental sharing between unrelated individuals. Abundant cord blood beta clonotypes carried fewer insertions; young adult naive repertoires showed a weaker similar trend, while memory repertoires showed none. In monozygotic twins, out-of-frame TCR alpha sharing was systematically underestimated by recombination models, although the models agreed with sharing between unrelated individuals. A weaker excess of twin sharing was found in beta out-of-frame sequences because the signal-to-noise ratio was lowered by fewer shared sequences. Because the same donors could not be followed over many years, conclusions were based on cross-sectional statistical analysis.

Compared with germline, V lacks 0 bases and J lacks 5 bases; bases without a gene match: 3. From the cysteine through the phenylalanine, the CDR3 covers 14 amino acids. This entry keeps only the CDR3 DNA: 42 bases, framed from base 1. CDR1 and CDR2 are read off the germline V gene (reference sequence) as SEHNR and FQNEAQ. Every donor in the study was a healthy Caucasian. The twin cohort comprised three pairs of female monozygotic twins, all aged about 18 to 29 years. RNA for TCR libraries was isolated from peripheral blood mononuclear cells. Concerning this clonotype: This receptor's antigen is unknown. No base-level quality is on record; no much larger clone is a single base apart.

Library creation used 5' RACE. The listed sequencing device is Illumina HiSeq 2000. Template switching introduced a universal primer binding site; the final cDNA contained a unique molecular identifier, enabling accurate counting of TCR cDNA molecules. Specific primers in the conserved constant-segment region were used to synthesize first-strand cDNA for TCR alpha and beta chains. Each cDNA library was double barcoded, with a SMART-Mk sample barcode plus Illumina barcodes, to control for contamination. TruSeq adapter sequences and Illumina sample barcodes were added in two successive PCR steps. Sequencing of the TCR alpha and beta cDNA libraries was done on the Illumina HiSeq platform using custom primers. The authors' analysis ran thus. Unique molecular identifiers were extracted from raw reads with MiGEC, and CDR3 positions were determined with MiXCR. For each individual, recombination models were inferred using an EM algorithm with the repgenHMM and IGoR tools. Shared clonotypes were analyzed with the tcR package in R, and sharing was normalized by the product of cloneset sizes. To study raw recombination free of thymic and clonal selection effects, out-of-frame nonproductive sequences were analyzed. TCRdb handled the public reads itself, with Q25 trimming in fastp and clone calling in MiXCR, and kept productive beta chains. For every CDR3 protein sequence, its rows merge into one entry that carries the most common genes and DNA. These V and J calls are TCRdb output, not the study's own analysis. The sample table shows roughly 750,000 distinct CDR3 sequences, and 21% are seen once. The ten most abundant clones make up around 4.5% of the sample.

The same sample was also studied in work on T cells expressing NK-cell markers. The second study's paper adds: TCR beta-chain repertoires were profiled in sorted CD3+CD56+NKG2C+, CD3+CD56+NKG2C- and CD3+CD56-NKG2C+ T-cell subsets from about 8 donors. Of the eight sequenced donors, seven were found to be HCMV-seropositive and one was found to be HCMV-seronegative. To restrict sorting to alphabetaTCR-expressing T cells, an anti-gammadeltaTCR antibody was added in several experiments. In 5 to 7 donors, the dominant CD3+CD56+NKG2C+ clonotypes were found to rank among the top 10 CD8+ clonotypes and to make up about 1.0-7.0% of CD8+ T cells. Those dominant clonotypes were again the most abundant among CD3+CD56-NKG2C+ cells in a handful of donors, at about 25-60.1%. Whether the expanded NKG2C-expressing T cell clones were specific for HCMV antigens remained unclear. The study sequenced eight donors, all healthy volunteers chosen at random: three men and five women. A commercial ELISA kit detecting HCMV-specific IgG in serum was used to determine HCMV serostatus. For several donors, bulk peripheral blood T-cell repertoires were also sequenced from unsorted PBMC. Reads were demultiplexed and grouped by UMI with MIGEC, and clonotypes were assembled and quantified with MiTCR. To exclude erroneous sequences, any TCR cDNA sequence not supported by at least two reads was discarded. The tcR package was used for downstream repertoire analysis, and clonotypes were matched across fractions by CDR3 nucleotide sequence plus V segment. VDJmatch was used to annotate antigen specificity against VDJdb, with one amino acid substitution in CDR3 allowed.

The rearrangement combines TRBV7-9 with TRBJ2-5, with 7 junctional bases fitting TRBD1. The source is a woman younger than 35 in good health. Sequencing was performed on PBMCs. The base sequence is TGTGCCAGCAGCTTAGCTACAGGGGAGGAGACCCAGTACTTC. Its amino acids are CASSLATGEETQYF.